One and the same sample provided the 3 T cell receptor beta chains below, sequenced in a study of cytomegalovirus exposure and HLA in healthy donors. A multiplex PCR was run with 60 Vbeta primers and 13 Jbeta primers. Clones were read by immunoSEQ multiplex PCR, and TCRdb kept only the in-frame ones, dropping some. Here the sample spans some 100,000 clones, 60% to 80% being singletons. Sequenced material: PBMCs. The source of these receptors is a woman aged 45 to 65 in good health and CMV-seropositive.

The CDR3 nucleotides read TGTGCCAGCAGCTTGGTACAGGGGGCTGGGACTGAGCAGTTCTTC. This codes for CASSLVQGAGTEQFF. V is TRBV5-4 and J is TRBJ2-1, with 9 bases aligning to TRBD1. V was clipped by 0 bases and J by 9 bases; unmatched bases: 7. Germline lookup yields CDR1 SGHNT and CDR2 YYREEE (reference sequence). The CDR3 runs 15 residues. Supplemented by reference TRBV5-4 and TRBJ2-1, the full variable domain reads ETGVTQSPTHLIKTRGQQVTLRCSSQSGHNTVSWYQQALGQGPQFIFQYYREEENGRGNFPPRFSGLQFPNYSSELNVNALELDDSALYLCASSLVQGAGTEQFFGPGTRLTVL.

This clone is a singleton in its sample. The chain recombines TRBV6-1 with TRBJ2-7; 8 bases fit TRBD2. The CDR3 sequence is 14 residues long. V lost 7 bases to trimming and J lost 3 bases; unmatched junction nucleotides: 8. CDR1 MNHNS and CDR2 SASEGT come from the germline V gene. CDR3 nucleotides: TGTGCCAGCACTCCCACCGGGACTAGCTACGAGCAGTACTTC. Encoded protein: CASTPTGTSYEQYF.

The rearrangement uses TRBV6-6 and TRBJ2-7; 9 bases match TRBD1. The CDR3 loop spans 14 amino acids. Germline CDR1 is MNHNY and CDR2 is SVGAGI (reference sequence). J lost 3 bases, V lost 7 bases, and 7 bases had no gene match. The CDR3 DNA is TGTGCCAGCAATCCGACAGGGGGTGGCTACGAGCAGTACTTC. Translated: CASNPTGGGYEQYF.